The present TCR beta chain was sequenced within a study of T cell responses to AZD1222 COVID-19 vaccine. The study, taken as a whole, reports: White British people made up most donors, females outnumbered males, and clonal diversity was possibly underestimated. Repertoire collection took place solely once the T cell response had peaked.

This clone came up a few times. Its antigen remains unidentified. This table comes from immunoSEQ multiplex PCR, and its TCRdb copy is limited to in-frame clones, with some not included. The table has about 120,000 clones, 90% seen once. The CDR3 extends over 15 amino acids. V was cut by 2 bases and J by 2 bases, with 10 bases left in between. Germline loops: CDR1 MNHEY, CDR2 SMNVEV (reference sequence). The source was peripheral blood, collected on day 0 of AZD1222 vaccination. This clonotype originated in an adult in good health. The rearrangement joins TRBV27 to TRBJ1-5, with a tentative D call TRBD1 (6 bases). CDR3: CASSLRSGGNQPQHF. The CDR3, as DNA: TGTGCCAGCAGTTTAAGGTCAGGGGGCAATCAGCCCCAGCATTTT.